What follows describes a single TCR beta chain. The ends were cut back, 6 bases at V and 4 bases at J, with 6 bases in the middle. Germline loops: CDR1 MNHEY, CDR2 SVGAGI. CDR3 length: 11 amino acids. The data originate from a study of control samples from healthy donors and cancer patients. Assay: immunoSEQ multiplex PCR; the TCRdb copy retains only in-frame clones and omits some. The sample lists under 150,000 clones, roughly 92% seen once, with roughly 10% in the top ten. This receptor was identified in a man aged 25-45 years in good health. J is TRBJ1-2 and V is TRBV6-5; D remains ambiguous. Sequences were obtained from blood. The CDR3 nucleotides are TGTGCCAGCAGACTCCGCTATGGCTACACCTTC. Its translation is CASRLRYGYTF.